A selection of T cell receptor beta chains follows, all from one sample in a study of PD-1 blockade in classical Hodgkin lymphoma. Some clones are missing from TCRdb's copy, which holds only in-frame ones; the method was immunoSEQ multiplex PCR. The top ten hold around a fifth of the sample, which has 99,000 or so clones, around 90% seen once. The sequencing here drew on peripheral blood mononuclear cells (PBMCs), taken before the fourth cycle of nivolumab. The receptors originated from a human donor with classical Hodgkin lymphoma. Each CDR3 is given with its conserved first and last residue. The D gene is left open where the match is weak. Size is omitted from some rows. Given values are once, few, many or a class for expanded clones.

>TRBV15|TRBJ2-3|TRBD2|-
CATSRRAGLAVDTDTQYF
TGTGCCACCAGCCGTCGGGCGGGACTAGCGGTTGACACAGATACGCAGTATTTT
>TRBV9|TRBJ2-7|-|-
CASSVGPGVLEQYF
TGTGCCAGCAGCGTAGGGCCGGGAGTCCTGGAGCAGTACTTC
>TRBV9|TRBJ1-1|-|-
CASSVGLEVEAFF
TGTGCCAGCAGCGTTGGGTTGGAGGTGGAAGCTTTCTTT
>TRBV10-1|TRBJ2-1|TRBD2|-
CASSGGLAKGNEQFF
TGCGCCAGCAGCGGTGGACTAGCGAAGGGGAATGAGCAGTTCTTC
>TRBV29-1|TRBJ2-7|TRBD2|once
CSVEWREGREQYF
TGCAGCGTTGAATGGCGGGAGGGCCGCGAGCAGTACTTC
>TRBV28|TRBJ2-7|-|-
CASNSGRYEQYF
TGTGCCAGCAACTCCGGCCGCTACGAGCAGTACTTC
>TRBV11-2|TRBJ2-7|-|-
CASSLAKGRLDYEQYF
TGTGCCAGCAGCTTAGCCAAGGGGCGACTTGACTACGAGCAGTACTTC
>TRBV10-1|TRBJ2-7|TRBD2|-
CASSEGAGGDPSYEQYF
TGCGCCAGCAGTGAAGGAGCGGGAGGAGACCCTTCCTACGAGCAGTACTTC
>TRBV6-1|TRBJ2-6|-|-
CASSEVWGANVLTF
TGTGCCAGCAGTGAAGTTTGGGGGGCCAACGTCCTGACTTTC
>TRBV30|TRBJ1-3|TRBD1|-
CAWSRQGPSGNTIYF
TGTGCCTGGAGCCGACAGGGGCCCTCTGGAAACACCATATATTTT
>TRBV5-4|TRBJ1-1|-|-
CASSASGGRTEAFF
TGTGCCAGCAGCGCTTCGGGGGGGCGTACTGAAGCTTTCTTT
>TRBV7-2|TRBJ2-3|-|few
CASSSEPLDTQYF
TGTGCCAGCAGCTCTGAACCTCTTGATACGCAGTATTTT
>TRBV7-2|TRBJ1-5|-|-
CASSEGRIQPQHF
TGTGCCAGCAGCGAAGGGAGGATTCAGCCCCAGCATTTT
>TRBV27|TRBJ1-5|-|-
CASSWAQGSNQPQHF
TGTGCCAGCAGCTGGGCTCAGGGTAGCAATCAGCCCCAGCATTTT
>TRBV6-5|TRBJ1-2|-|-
CASSDDGSLGYTF
TGTGCCAGCAGCGACGACGGGTCCCTAGGCTACACCTTC
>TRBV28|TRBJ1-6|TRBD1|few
CASSPTTGMNSPLHF
TGTGCCAGCAGTCCTACGACAGGGATGAATTCACCCCTCCACTTT
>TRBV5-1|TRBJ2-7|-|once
CASSQQGGQGQGEQYF
TGCGCCAGCAGCCAACAAGGAGGCCAAGGGCAGGGCGAGCAGTACTTC
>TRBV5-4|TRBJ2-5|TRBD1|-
CASSSYGTGVGETQYF
TGTGCCAGCAGCTCTTACGGGACAGGGGTAGGAGAGACCCAGTACTTC
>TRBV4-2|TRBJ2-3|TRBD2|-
CASRASGDPTAPTDTQYF
TGTGCCAGTAGAGCTAGCGGGGACCCCACCGCACCCACAGATACGCAGTATTTT
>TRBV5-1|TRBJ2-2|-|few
CASSLDSGTGKTGELFF
TGCGCCAGCAGCTTGGATTCTGGCACAGGCAAGACCGGGGAGCTGTTTTTT
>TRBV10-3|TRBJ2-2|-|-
CATDRVGAGELFF
TGTGCCACCGACCGGGTAGGGGCCGGGGAGCTGTTTTTT
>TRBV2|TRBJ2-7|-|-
CASTTLEQYF
TGTGCCAGCACGACTCTCGAGCAGTACTTC
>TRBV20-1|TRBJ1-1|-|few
CSARPGIEAFF
TGCAGTGCTAGACCAGGGATTGAAGCTTTCTTT
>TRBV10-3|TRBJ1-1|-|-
CAISEATVNTEAFF
TGTGCCATCAGTGAGGCGACGGTGAACACTGAAGCTTTCTTT
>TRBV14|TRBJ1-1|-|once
CASSSIRLLNTEAFF
TGTGCCAGCAGCTCCATAAGGCTACTGAACACTGAAGCTTTCTTT
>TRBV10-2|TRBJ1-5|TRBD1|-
CASSYTGGSQPQHF
TGCGCCAGCAGTTATACAGGGGGAAGCCAGCCCCAGCATTTT
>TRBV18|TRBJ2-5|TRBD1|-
CASSPTGTGDEETQYF
TGTGCCAGCTCACCAACCGGTACAGGGGATGAAGAGACCCAGTACTTC
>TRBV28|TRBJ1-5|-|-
CASSLSRNQPQHF
TGTGCCAGCAGTTTATCGCGGAATCAGCCCCAGCATTTT
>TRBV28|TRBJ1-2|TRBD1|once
CATATGYSGYTF
TGTGCCACCGCGACAGGGTATTCTGGCTACACCTTC
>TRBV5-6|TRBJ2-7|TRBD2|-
CASSLVTSGLYEQYF
TGTGCCAGCAGCTTGGTAACTAGCGGACTCTACGAGCAGTACTTC
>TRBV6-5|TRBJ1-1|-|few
CASYTGIHEAFF
TGTGCCTCTTACACGGGGATCCATGAAGCTTTCTTT
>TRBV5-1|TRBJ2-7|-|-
CASSLEPRGGEQYF
TGCGCCAGCAGCTTGGAACCCCGGGGTGGCGAGCAGTACTTC
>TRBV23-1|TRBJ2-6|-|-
CASSHKGRPCSGANVLTF
TGCGCCAGCAGTCATAAAGGGCGTCCCTGCTCTGGGGCCAACGTCCTGACTTTC
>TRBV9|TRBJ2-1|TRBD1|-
CASNSRGTGVRGSYNEQFF
TGTGCCAGCAACTCCAGGGGGACAGGGGTCCGCGGGTCCTACAATGAGCAGTTCTTC
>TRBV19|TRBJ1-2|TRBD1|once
CASSTLQGARGYTF
TGTGCCAGTAGTACCCTTCAGGGGGCACGGGGCTACACCTTC
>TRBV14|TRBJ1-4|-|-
CASSHFGNEKLFF
TGTGCCAGCAGCCATTTTGGCAATGAAAAACTGTTTTTT
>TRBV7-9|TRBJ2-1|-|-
CASSLVGLNEQFF
TGTGCCAGCAGCTTAGTAGGGCTCAATGAGCAGTTCTTC
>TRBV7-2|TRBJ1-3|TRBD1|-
CASSLGQPSSGNTIYF
TGTGCCAGCAGCTTGGGACAGCCCTCTTCTGGAAACACCATATATTTT
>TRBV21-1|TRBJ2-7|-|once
CASSPRDRAYEQYF
TGTGCCAGCAGCCCTAGGGACAGGGCCTACGAGCAGTACTTC
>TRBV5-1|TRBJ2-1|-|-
CASSLAGFNEQFF
TGCGCCAGCAGCTTGGCAGGGTTCAATGAGCAGTTCTTC
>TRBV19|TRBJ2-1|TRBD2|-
CASSIRLAGKGEQFF
TGTGCCAGTAGTATTCGACTAGCGGGTAAGGGTGAGCAGTTCTTC
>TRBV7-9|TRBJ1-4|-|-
CASSLVPPGTNEKLFF
TGTGCCAGCAGCTTAGTCCCGCCTGGGACTAATGAAAAACTGTTTTTT
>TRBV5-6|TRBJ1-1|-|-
CASSPLLGYTFF
TGTGCCAGCAGCCCACTACTAGGGTACACTTTCTTT
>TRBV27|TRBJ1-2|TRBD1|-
CASSLTIGTANYGYTF
TGTGCCAGCAGTTTGACAATCGGGACAGCTAACTATGGCTACACCTTC
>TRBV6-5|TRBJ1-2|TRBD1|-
CASSYGQALNYGYTF
TGTGCCAGCAGCTACGGACAGGCCCTCAACTATGGCTACACCTTC
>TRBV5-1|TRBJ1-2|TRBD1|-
CASRPDREGGYTF
TGCGCCAGCAGACCGGACAGGGAAGGTGGCTACACCTTC
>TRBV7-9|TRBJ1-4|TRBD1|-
CASSLVSGTGGSNEKLFF
TGTGCCAGCAGCTTAGTTTCGGGGACAGGGGGCTCGAATGAAAAACTGTTTTTT
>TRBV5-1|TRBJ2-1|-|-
CASSLERLPIYNEQFF
TGCGCCAGCAGCTTGGAGCGTCTGCCAATCTACAATGAGCAGTTCTTC
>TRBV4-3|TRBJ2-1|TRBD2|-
CASSLRGRGGSLSNEQFF
TGCGCCAGCAGCCTTCGAGGACGGGGCGGGAGTCTTAGCAATGAGCAGTTCTTC
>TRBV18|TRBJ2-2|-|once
CASTGTTGGELFF
TGTGCCAGCACAGGGACTACCGGCGGGGAGCTGTTTTTT
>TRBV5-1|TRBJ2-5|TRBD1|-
CASRTATGGRETQYF
TGCGCCAGCAGAACAGCGACAGGGGGCCGGGAGACCCAGTACTTC
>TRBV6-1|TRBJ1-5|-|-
CASSDRTVSNQPQHF
TGTGCCAGCAGCGATCGGACGGTTAGCAATCAGCCCCAGCATTTT
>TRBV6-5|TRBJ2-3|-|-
CASSYGDTQYF
TGTGCCAGCAGTTACGGAGATACGCAGTATTTT
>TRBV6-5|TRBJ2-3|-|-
CASSSQNSVTQYF
TGTGCCAGCAGTTCCCAAAATAGCGTTACGCAGTATTTT
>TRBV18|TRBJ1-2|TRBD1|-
CASSPLNDRVGNYGYTF
TGTGCCAGCTCACCGCTAAACGACAGGGTTGGTAACTATGGCTACACCTTC
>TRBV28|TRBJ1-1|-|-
CASSGAPVNTEAFF
TGTGCCAGCAGTGGGGCGCCAGTGAACACTGAAGCTTTCTTT
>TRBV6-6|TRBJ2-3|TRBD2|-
CASSYWSGRDTDTQYF
TGTGCCAGCAGTTACTGGAGCGGGAGGGACACAGATACGCAGTATTTT
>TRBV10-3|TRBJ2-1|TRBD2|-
CAISGMSGFSGSDSNEQFF
TGTGCCATCAGTGGGATGTCGGGGTTTAGCGGGAGCGATTCTAATGAGCAGTTCTTC